The rows below give T cell receptor beta chains drawn from one sample of a study of T cell responses to AZD1222 COVID-19 vaccine. Repertoires were generated with immunoSEQ multiplex PCR, while TCRdb's copy carries only in-frame clones and drops some. The sample carries approximately 150,000 clones, around 90% recorded once. The material sequenced was peripheral blood, taken on day 0 of AZD1222 vaccination. Receptors originate from an adult in good health. The conserved cysteine and the conserved F or W are not part of the CDR3 here. Fields, in order: V gene, CDR3 protein.

>TRBV18
ASSPLPGQGAMDTQY
>TRBV11-1
ASSLQGLQNTEAF
>TRBV20-1
SASQGAAVDGYT
>TRBV30
ATLIEGTDTQY
>TRBV5-8
ASSETGAGDEKLF
>TRBV6-5
ASSRQGSQPQH
>TRBV11-2
ASSLVPRGGTEAF
>TRBV6-4
ASSKPPGTSGGNNEQF
>TRBV5-1
ASSYSGTGDNSPLH
>TRBV3-1/TRBV3-2
ASSQEGLKAGVTDTQY
>TRBV5-1
ASSRDVSGANVLT
>TRBV18
ASSPVLTRAYEQY
>TRBV4-1
ASSQPTRLAGGEQY
>TRBV7-2
ASSLRTGSYGYT
>TRBV28
ASSPGGQLNGELF
>TRBV5-4
ASSLGLGQRSTDTQY
>TRBV14
ASSARTTYNEQF
>TRBV5-6
ASSLGGRIISDTQY
>TRBV4-1
ASSQDGGRREKLF
>TRBV12-5
ASAVGQGNQPQH
>TRBV14
ASSQDWPVGFEQF
>TRBV18
ASSPNRGVWETQY
>TRBV5-1
ASSFTGGAMNTEAF
>TRBV5-4
ASSLKGAGTEAF
>TRBV7-9
ASSSSGQGSGEQY
>TRBV18
ASSHRTSGRQSNEQF
>TRBV4-1
ASSQGGRGNSPLH
>TRBV10-2
ASRTYSYEQY
>TRBV6-5
ASSDSSGRFEQY
>TRBV2
ASSPQALALGGEQF
>TRBV18
ASSQGGAREQY
>TRBV10-3
AIKSGVYNEQF
>TRBV27
ASGRVSDTQY
>TRBV3-1/TRBV3-2
ASSQGPGTGELF
>TRBV4-3
ASSLSSGLAGGPLWNEQF
>TRBV12-5
ASGLSGQGYTEAF
>TRBV9
ASSAAWGRETQY
>TRBV12-3/TRBV12-4
ASARYNEQF
>TRBV7-9
ASSLVRGHGELF
>TRBV5-1
ASSHLAVQETQY
>TRBV27
ASSFSGGLFNEQF
>TRBV6-5
ASRPGLGGYT
>TRBV19
ASSRRQGTMATEAF
>TRBV7-9
ASSSGQGREKLF
>TRBV5-1
ASSVGLAGFYEQY
>TRBV6-4
ASSDQLWNEQF
>TRBV7-6
ASSLSGRAAYNEQF